A few counts support the clone carrying this T cell receptor beta chain. Its target is unknown. Those with hyperthyroidism were 18 to 65 years old, newly diagnosed, and ill for under 2 months. Germline V CDR1 and CDR2: DFQATT, SNEGSKA (reference sequence). This CDR3 contains 12 residues. The V end was cut by 5 bases, the J end by 4 bases, with 11 bases between. The data were obtained in a study of T cells in Graves' hyperthyroidism and ophthalmopathy. The overall study: It was at initial diagnosis, before any treatment, that peripheral blood was collected. Overall study results and limits: Researchers found most expanded thyroid clonotypes above 0.001 in blood as well.

From RNA transcripts, TCR beta CDR3 regions were amplified. The HTBI primer set drove a first-round RT-PCR of the TCR CDR3. TCRdb independently ran MiXCR on the multiplex PCR reads; one entry per CDR3 protein. The repertoire consists of hundreds of thousands of distinct CDR3 sequences, with 38% occurring once and the leading ten covering roughly 8.3%. The chain links TRBV20-1 to TRBJ2-5; D may be TRBD1 (6 bases). Source material: blood. The sequence was obtained from a man aged 18 to 29 with Graves' hyperthyroidism. The CDR3 protein is CSAYRVGETQYF. The CDR3 nucleotides read TGCAGTGCTTACAGGGTAGGAGAGACCCAGTACTTC.